This T cell receptor beta chain appears in the sequencing data of a study of blood T cell repertoires in COVID-19. Study context: Acute and convalescent COVID-19 specimens originated in the United States, Italy and Spain. The analysed material was cDNA or gDNA that came from T cells, B-cell-depleted T cells, or PBMCs.

In the original processing: By means of reference gene primer amplification, nucleated cell counts were estimated. Method: immunoSEQ multiplex PCR; TCRdb's copy keeps in-frame clones and lacks some. That table furnishes V, J and clone size, whereas the DNA furnished D and trimming. Of over 150,000 clones listed, about 83% are singletons. Germline V gene data show CDR1 as SGHRS and CDR2 as YFSETQ. Deletions cut 0 bases from V and 7 bases from J, with 13 bases between. The CDR3 runs to 14 residues. The chain recombines TRBV5-1 with TRBJ2-5; tentatively, D is TRBD2 (5 bases). This TCR was sampled from a woman between 65 and 79 years old who had recovered from COVID-19. The sequenced sample was peripheral blood. The CDR3, as DNA: TGCGCCAGCAGCTTGGCCGACGGCGCGGGGACCCAGTACTTC. Protein: CASSLADGAGTQYF.